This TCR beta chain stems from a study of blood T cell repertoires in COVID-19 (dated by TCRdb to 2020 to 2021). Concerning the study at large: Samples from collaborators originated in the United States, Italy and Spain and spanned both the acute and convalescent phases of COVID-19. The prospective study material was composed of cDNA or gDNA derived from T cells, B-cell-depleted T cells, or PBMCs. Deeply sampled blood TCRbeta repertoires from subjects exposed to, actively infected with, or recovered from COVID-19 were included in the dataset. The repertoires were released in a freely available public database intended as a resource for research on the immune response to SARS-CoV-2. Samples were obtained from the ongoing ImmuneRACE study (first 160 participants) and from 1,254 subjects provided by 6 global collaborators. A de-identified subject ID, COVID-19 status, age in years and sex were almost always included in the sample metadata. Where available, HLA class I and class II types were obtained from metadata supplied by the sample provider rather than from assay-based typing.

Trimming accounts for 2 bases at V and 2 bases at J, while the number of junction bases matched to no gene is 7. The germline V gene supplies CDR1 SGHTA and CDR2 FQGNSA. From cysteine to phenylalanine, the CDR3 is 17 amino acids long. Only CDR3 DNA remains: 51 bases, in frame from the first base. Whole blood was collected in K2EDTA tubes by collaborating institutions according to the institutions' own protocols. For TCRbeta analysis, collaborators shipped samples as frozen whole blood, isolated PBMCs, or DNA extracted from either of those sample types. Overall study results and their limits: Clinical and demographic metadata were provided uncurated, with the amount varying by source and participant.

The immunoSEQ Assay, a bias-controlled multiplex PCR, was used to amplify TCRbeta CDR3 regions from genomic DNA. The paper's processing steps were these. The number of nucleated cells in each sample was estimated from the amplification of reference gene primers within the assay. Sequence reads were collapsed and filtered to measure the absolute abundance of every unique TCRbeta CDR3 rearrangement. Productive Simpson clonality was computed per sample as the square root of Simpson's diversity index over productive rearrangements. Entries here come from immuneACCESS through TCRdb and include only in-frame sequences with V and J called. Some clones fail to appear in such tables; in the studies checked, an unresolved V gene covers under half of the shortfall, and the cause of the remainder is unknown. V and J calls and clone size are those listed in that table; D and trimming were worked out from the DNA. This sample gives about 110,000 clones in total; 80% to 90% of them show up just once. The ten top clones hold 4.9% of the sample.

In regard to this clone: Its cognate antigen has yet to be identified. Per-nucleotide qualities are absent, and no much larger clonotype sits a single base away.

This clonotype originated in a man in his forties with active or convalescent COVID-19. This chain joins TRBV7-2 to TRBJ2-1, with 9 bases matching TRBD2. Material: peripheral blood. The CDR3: CASSLLWTSATYNEQFF. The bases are TGTGCCAGCAGCTTATTATGGACTAGCGCCACCTACAATGAGCAGTTCTTC.